Here is one TCR beta chain with its context. A much larger clone lies a single base off, so this may be a read error. The record originates from a study of T cells in Graves' hyperthyroidism and ophthalmopathy. Study-wide context: Blood from the periphery was taken at initial diagnosis, before any treatment.

Germline loops: CDR1 SGHVS, CDR2 FNYEAQ. The CDR3 runs to 15 residues. Trimming left V 5 bases short and J 2 bases short, with 14 bases between. Using RNA transcripts as the source, TCR beta CDR3 regions were amplified. A first-round RT-PCR of the TCR CDR3 used the HTBI primer set. Using its own MiXCR run on the multiplex PCR reads, TCRdb lists one record per CDR3 protein. There are about 720,000 distinct CDR3 sequences in the sample; 15% to 20% occur only once, and about a sixth lies in the top ten. Thyroid ultrasound and orbital computed tomography, with clinical symptoms and serum thyroxine and TRAb, informed diagnoses.

The clonotype comes from a woman between 50 and 59 years old with Graves' hyperthyroidism that later progressed to Graves' ophthalmopathy. The chain combines TRBV7-6 with TRBJ2-3; D possibly corresponds to TRBD2 (6 bases). Sequencing was carried out using blood. This CDR3 reads CASSARGLATDTQYF. The CDR3 region has the DNA TGTGCCAGCAGCGCTAGGGGACTTGCCACAGATACGCAGTATTTT.